These T cell receptor beta chains were read from a single sample in a study of beta chain features in type 1 diabetes. Data came from immunoSEQ multiplex PCR; TCRdb stores just in-frame clones and leaves some out. The sample yields under 400,000 clones, approximately 12% seen once. Sequencing used naive CD4+ T cells from blood. Receptors were obtained from a woman under 30 with type 1 diabetes. The CDR3 runs from the conserved cysteine through the conserved F or W. D genes are given only for firm matches. Clone size appears in some rows only: once, few, many, or a class for an expanded clone.

d_call: .
j_call: TRBJ2-5
clone_size: .
v_call: TRBV25-1
cdr3_nt: TGTGCCAGCAGTGAATCGGGCCAAGAGACCCAGTACTTC
cdr3_aa: CASSESGQETQYF

d_call: .
j_call: TRBJ2-3
clone_size: .
v_call: TRBV7-8
cdr3_nt: TGTGCCAGCAGCCGGGGAGATACGCAGTATTTT
cdr3_aa: CASSRGDTQYF

d_call: .
j_call: TRBJ1-5
clone_size: few
v_call: TRBV7-2
cdr3_nt: TGTGCCAGCAGGTGGACAGCCAGCAATCAGCCCCAGCATTTT
cdr3_aa: CASRWTASNQPQHF

d_call: .
j_call: TRBJ1-2
clone_size: few
v_call: TRBV4-1
cdr3_nt: TGCGCCAGCAGCCAACATAGTCGGAGCTTTTATGGCTACACCTTC
cdr3_aa: CASSQHSRSFYGYTF

d_call: .
j_call: TRBJ2-5
clone_size: .
v_call: TRBV29-1
cdr3_nt: TGCAGCGTTCGCGGAGCCCTCCAAGAGACCCAGTACTTC
cdr3_aa: CSVRGALQETQYF

d_call: TRBD1
j_call: TRBJ2-3
clone_size: .
v_call: TRBV7-9
cdr3_nt: TGTGCCAGCAGCGAAGGGACAGGGGTACTCCCAGATACGCAGTATTTT
cdr3_aa: CASSEGTGVLPDTQYF

d_call: TRBD1
j_call: TRBJ2-2
clone_size: .
v_call: TRBV5-1
cdr3_nt: TGCGCCAGCAGCCCAGGGGGCGGAACCGGGGAGCTGTTTTTT
cdr3_aa: CASSPGGGTGELFF

d_call: .
j_call: TRBJ2-7
clone_size: .
v_call: TRBV5-4
cdr3_nt: TGTGCCAGCAGGCCCCGGGACACCGGCTACGAGCAGTACTTC
cdr3_aa: CASRPRDTGYEQYF

d_call: .
j_call: TRBJ2-3
clone_size: few
v_call: TRBV5-1
cdr3_nt: TGCGCCAGCAGCTTTCTTAGCACAGATACGCAGTATTTT
cdr3_aa: CASSFLSTDTQYF

d_call: .
j_call: TRBJ1-6
clone_size: .
v_call: TRBV9
cdr3_nt: TGTGCCAGCAGCTCAAGACAGAGCTCCTATAATTCACCCCTCCACTTT
cdr3_aa: CASSSRQSSYNSPLHF

d_call: TRBD1
j_call: TRBJ2-2
clone_size: .
v_call: TRBV18
cdr3_nt: TGTGCCAGCTCAACAGAACGGACAGGCCACTCGGAGCTGTTTTTT
cdr3_aa: CASSTERTGHSELFF

d_call: .
j_call: TRBJ2-6
clone_size: .
v_call: TRBV30
cdr3_nt: TGTGCCTGGAGTACAGGGTCGGGGGCCAACGTCCTGACTTTC
cdr3_aa: CAWSTGSGANVLTF

d_call: TRBD1
j_call: TRBJ2-7
clone_size: few
v_call: TRBV30
cdr3_nt: TGTGCCTGGAGTGGGTGGGACAGTGGCGAGCAGTACTTC
cdr3_aa: CAWSGWDSGEQYF

d_call: .
j_call: TRBJ2-5
clone_size: once
v_call: TRBV19
cdr3_nt: TGTGCCAGTAGTGTACAACTGAGGGAGACCCAGTACTTC
cdr3_aa: CASSVQLRETQYF

d_call: TRBD1
j_call: TRBJ2-5
clone_size: .
v_call: TRBV10-3
cdr3_nt: TGTGCCATCAGTGAGTCGACAGGGTCAGAGACCCAGTACTTC
cdr3_aa: CAISESTGSETQYF

d_call: .
j_call: TRBJ2-3
clone_size: .
v_call: TRBV27
cdr3_nt: TGTGCCATCAGGGGGATTAGGGAGGCAGATACGCAGTATTTT
cdr3_aa: CAIRGIREADTQYF

d_call: .
j_call: TRBJ2-6
clone_size: few
v_call: TRBV28
cdr3_nt: TGTGCCAGCGGACTAGGGGGATCTGGGGCCAACGTCCTGACTTTC
cdr3_aa: CASGLGGSGANVLTF

d_call: TRBD2
j_call: TRBJ2-5
clone_size: few
v_call: TRBV4-1
cdr3_nt: TGCGCCAGCAGCCAAGTTGGGACTAGCGGACTTATTACCCAGTACTTC
cdr3_aa: CASSQVGTSGLITQYF

d_call: TRBD1
j_call: TRBJ2-7
clone_size: .
v_call: TRBV29-1
cdr3_nt: TGCAGCGTCTCGCCGGGACAGAAGTACGAGCAGTACTTC
cdr3_aa: CSVSPGQKYEQYF

d_call: TRBD1
j_call: TRBJ2-7
clone_size: few
v_call: TRBV5-5
cdr3_nt: TGTGCCAGCAGCGTCAGGGGGTACGAGCAGTACTTC
cdr3_aa: CASSVRGYEQYF

d_call: TRBD2
j_call: TRBJ2-1
clone_size: .
v_call: TRBV25-1
cdr3_nt: TGTGCCAGCAGCCAGACTAGCGGGAGTGTCAATGAGCAGTTCTTC
cdr3_aa: CASSQTSGSVNEQFF

d_call: TRBD1
j_call: TRBJ2-5
clone_size: .
v_call: TRBV5-4
cdr3_nt: TGTGCCAGCAGCACAGGGGCAGGACAGAGGACCCAAGAGACCCAGTACTTC
cdr3_aa: CASSTGAGQRTQETQYF